Listed below are T cell receptor beta chains from one sample, sequenced in a study of technical replicates of blood from several donors. Libraries were prepared by immunoSEQ multiplex PCR; TCRdb keeps only in-frame clonotypes and omits some of them. The table has approximately 87,000 clones, about nine tenths seen once. The specimen was T cells isolated from PBMCs. The source is a human donor in good health. Some clones in this sample may be carry-over from other donors' samples. CDR3s include the opening cysteine and the closing phenylalanine or tryptophan. Fields, in order: V gene, CDR3 length, J gene, clone size, D gene, CDR3 protein, CDR3 DNA. D genes are given only for firm matches. Clone size is given for some rows only: seen once, a few or many times, or a class if the clone is expanded.

>TRBV5-6|12|TRBJ1-1|-|-
CASSFGGDEAFF
TGTGCCAGCAGCTTCGGGGGAGATGAAGCTTTCTTT
>TRBV27|14|TRBJ1-2|-|-
CASTRLPANYGYTF
TGTGCCAGCACTAGGTTACCAGCTAACTATGGCTACACCTTC
>TRBV6-5|13|TRBJ1-5|-|TRBD1
CASSSRQGQPQHF
TGTGCCAGCAGTTCACGACAGGGCCAGCCCCAGCATTTT
>TRBV19|13|TRBJ1-2|-|-
CASSTALAGGYTF
TGTGCCAGTAGTACCGCCTTAGCAGGGGGCTACACCTTC
>TRBV30|12|TRBJ1-4|once|TRBD1
CACRTGGEKLFF
TGTGCCTGCCGGACAGGGGGTGAAAAACTGTTTTTT
>TRBV25-1|14|TRBJ1-6|-|-
CASSDGSYNSPLHF
TGTGCCAGCAGTGACGGCTCCTATAATTCACCCCTCCACTTT
>TRBV10-2|11|TRBJ2-7|-|-
CATLYSYEQYF
TGCGCCACTTTATACTCCTACGAGCAGTACTTC
>TRBV28|13|TRBJ1-1|-|TRBD1
CASSLGTATEAFF
TGTGCCAGCAGTTTGGGGACAGCCACTGAAGCTTTCTTT
>TRBV5-1|14|TRBJ1-4|-|TRBD1
CASSPGQGNEKLFF
TGCGCCAGCAGCCCCGGACAGGGAAATGAAAAACTGTTTTTT
>TRBV28|15|TRBJ2-7|-|-
CASSLIRGPSYEQYF
TGTGCCAGCAGTTTAATCAGGGGTCCGTCTTACGAGCAGTACTTC
>TRBV7-3|13|TRBJ1-2|once|-
CASSAPQGRGYTF
TGTGCCAGCAGCGCACCCCAGGGTCGCGGCTACACCTTC
>TRBV11-1|17|TRBJ1-1|-|-
CASSLDGGLQGYTEAFF
TGTGCCAGCAGCCTAGACGGGGGACTACAGGGATACACTGAAGCTTTCTTT
>TRBV18|15|TRBJ1-4|-|-
CASSPPRGSNEKLFF
TGTGCCAGCTCACCACCCCGAGGGTCTAATGAAAAACTGTTTTTT
>TRBV27|17|TRBJ1-3|-|-
CARRDVQKLPSGNTIYF
TGTGCCAGACGGGATGTTCAGAAACTTCCCTCTGGAAACACCATATATTTT
>TRBV5-4|13|TRBJ1-1|once|TRBD1
CASSFTGTAEAFF
TGTGCCAGCAGTTTTACCGGGACAGCTGAAGCTTTCTTT
>TRBV5-1|15|TRBJ2-7|-|-
CASSPRGEGSYEQYF
TGCGCCAGCAGTCCAAGGGGCGAAGGCTCCTACGAGCAGTACTTC
>TRBV2|16|TRBJ2-1|-|-
CASSEAVAPSYNEQFF
TGTGCCAGCAGTGAAGCGGTAGCTCCCTCCTACAATGAGCAGTTCTTC